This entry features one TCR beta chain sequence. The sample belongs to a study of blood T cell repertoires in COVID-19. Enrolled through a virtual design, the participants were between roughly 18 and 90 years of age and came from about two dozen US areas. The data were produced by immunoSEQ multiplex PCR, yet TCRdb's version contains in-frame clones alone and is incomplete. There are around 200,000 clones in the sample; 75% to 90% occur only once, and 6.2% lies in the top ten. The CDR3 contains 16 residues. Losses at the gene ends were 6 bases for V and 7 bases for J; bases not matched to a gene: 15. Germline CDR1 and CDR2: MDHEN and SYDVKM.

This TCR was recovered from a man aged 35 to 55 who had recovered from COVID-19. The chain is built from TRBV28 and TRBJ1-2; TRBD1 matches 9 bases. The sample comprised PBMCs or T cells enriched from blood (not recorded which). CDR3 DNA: TGTGCCAGCAGATACTCCGGGACAGGGTTCTCAAGTGGCTACACCTTC. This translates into CASRYSGTGFSSGYTF.